Presented here are 19 T cell receptor beta chains from one specimen sequenced in a study of persistence of HIV-infected CD4 T cells. The libraries were made with immunoSEQ version 4 in survey mode. Repertoires were generated with immunoSEQ multiplex PCR, while TCRdb's copy carries only in-frame clones and drops some. The sample lists some 13,000 clones, 66% occurring once. An overlapping HIV-1 Gag peptide pool stimulated these cells at 0.75 to 1 ug/peptide/mL. CD4+ T cells upregulating both CD40 ligand and CD69 were sorted as responding cells. For these receptors, no antigen is known. Sequencing used CD4+ T cells sorted from PBMCs after roughly 18-hour stimulation, obtained from a patient who received antiretroviral therapy. All receptors come from an adult man with HIV who was CMV-seropositive.

The V gene is TRBV29-1, the J gene TRBJ2-5; the D gene is possibly TRBD1 (5 bases). V lost 3 bases to trimming and J lost 5 bases, with 13 bases between them. The CDR3 contains 13 residues. Germline-derived CDR1 and CDR2 are SQVTM and ANQGSEA. The CDR3 sequence: CSVDGHPDETQYF. CDR3 nucleotides: TGCAGCGTTGATGGACACCCCGACGAGACCCAGTACTTC.

The chain carries TRBV7-8 and TRBJ2-7; D is ambiguous. CDR3 size: 14 residues. V was trimmed by 3 bases and J by 1 base, leaving 10 bases between them. Germline CDR1 is SGHVS and CDR2 is FQNEAQ. In DNA form, the CDR3 reads TGTGCCAGCAGCTTTAGGGCAGATTCCTACGAGCAGTACTTC. As protein: CASSFRADSYEQYF. The full variable domain, its missing parts supplied by reference TRBV7-8 and TRBJ2-7, is GAGVSQSPRYKVAKRGQDVALRCDPISGHVSLFWYQQALGQGPEFLTYFQNEAQLDKSGLPSDRFFAERPEGSVSTLKIQRTQQEDSAVYLCASSFRADSYEQYFGPGTRLTVT.

This chain links TRBV5-1 with TRBJ1-1; TRBD1 matches at 9 bases. The CDR3 is 19 residues long. J lost 4 bases, V lost 0 bases, and 16 bases had no gene match. Germline V gene lookup returns CDR1 SGHRS and CDR2 YFSETQ. CDR3 in amino acids: CASSLAGAGQGLTSTEAFF. In DNA, the CDR3 is TGCGCCAGCAGCTTGGCCGGGGCGGGACAGGGTCTAACATCCACTGAAGCTTTCTTT.

The chain combines TRBV12-3 or TRBV12-4 with TRBJ1-2; D unresolved. The V gene lost 5 bases and the J gene lost 7 bases, with 11 bases spanning the gap. The CDR3 runs to 12 residues. The CDR3 coding sequence is TGTGCCAGCAGTACTCGGACTGGTGGCTACACCTTC. Translation gives CASSTRTGGYTF.

V is TRBV24-1 and J is TRBJ2-1; 10 bases align to TRBD2. With V trimmed by 5 bases and J by 6 bases, 3 bases remained unmatched. The CDR3 totals 14 residues. The germline gives CDR1 KGHDR, CDR2 SFDVKD. This CDR3 is CATSGASGSNEQFF. DNA for the CDR3: TGTGCCACCAGTGGGGCTAGCGGGAGCAATGAGCAGTTCTTC.

The chain links TRBV9 to TRBJ1-2; 7 bases line up with TRBD1. Per germline, CDR1 SGDLS and CDR2 YYNGEE. Losses at the gene ends were 0 bases for V and 8 bases for J; bases not matched to a gene: 7. The CDR3 is 14 residues long. The CDR3 bases are TGTGCCAGCAGCGTAGTACAGGGGAAATCGGGCTACACCTTC. Its protein is CASSVVQGKSGYTF.

The J gene is TRBJ2-6, the V gene TRBV27, with D possibly called TRBD1 or TRBD2 (5 bases each). This CDR3 has 18 amino acids. The V end was cut by 0 bases, the J end by 5 bases, with 17 bases between. Looked up from germline, CDR1 is MNHEY and CDR2 is SMNVEV (reference sequence). The CDR3 reads CASSLSGTASGRANVLTF. CDR3 sequence (DNA): TGTGCCAGCAGTTTATCGGGGACGGCCTCTGGAAGGGCCAACGTCCTGACTTTC.

The chain has TRBV7-2 and TRBJ1-2, with D unclear. V gave up 6 bases and J gave up 3 bases, with 11 bases separating them. The CDR3 loop spans 13 amino acids. In germline, CDR1 is SGHTA, CDR2 FQGNSA. The DNA for the CDR3 is TGTGCCAGCAGGGCGGCGGGAGACTATGGCTACACCTTC. Translation: CASRAAGDYGYTF. The full variable domain, completed using reference TRBV7-2 and TRBJ1-2, is GAGVSQSPSNKVTEKGKDVELRCDPISGHTALYWYRQSLGQGLEFLIYFQGNSAPDKSGLPSDRFSAERTGGSVSTLTIQRTQQEDSAVYLCASRAAGDYGYTFGSGTRLTVV.

This clone showed up just a few times. J is TRBJ2-7 and V is TRBV9, with 8 bases matching TRBD2. Germline lookup yields CDR1 SGDLS and CDR2 YYNGEE. With 3 bases clipped from V and 4 bases from J, the junction kept 12 bases outside the gene matches. This CDR3 region has 16 residues. DNA for the CDR3: TGTGCCAGCAGCGCAACGGGAGGGAGGGAAGGATACGAGCAGTACTTC. Its protein product is CASSATGGREGYEQYF.

This clone is large by share. The J gene is TRBJ1-3, the V gene TRBV10-3; the D is unclear. The germline CDR1 and CDR2 sequences are ENHRY and SYGVKD. CDR3 length equals 14 residues. V was trimmed by 11 bases and J by 0 bases, leaving 14 bases between them. CDR3 coding DNA: TGTGCCTCCTATAAGGGCAACTCTGGAAACACCATATATTTT. This codes for CASYKGNSGNTIYF.

V is TRBV5-6 and J is TRBJ2-5; 7 positions match TRBD2. The CDR3 is made up of 15 amino acids. The V gene end was trimmed by 3 bases and the J gene end by 5 bases; junction bases not matched to a gene: 10. The V gene's germline CDR1 is SGHDT and CDR2 YYEEEE. The CDR3 loop reads CASSYRLAIFETQYF. CDR3 coding DNA: TGTGCCAGCAGCTACAGACTAGCTATTTTCGAGACCCAGTACTTC.

CDR3 residues: CASSQVGNSNQPQHF. CDR3 DNA: TGCGCCAGCAGCCAAGTGGGAAACAGCAATCAGCCCCAGCATTTT. This chain joins TRBV4-1 and TRBJ1-5; no reliable D call. V was cut by 1 base and J by 1 base, with 8 bases left in between. CDR1 MGHRA and CDR2 YSYEKL come from the germline V gene. The length of the CDR3 is 15 residues.

This clone turned up a few times. The V gene is TRBV5-6, the J gene TRBJ2-3; D is uncertain. Per germline, CDR1 SGHDT and CDR2 YYEEEE. This CDR3 contains 11 residues. Between the trimmed V and J ends, which lost 2 bases and 5 bases, there was a span of 3 bases. The DNA for the CDR3 is TGTGCCAGCAGCTTTTTAGATACGCAGTATTTT. Its translation: CASSFLDTQYF.

The chain recombines TRBV18 with TRBJ2-5; 10 nucleotides agree with TRBD1. The CDR3 spans 14 residues. The V segment lost 8 bases and the J segment 4 bases; nucleotides outside the gene matches: 7. Germline CDR1 KGHSH, CDR2 LQKENI. CDR3 bases: TGTGCCAGCACCGGGACAGGGGTTTCAGAGACCCAGTACTTC. It codes for CASTGTGVSETQYF.

The chain links TRBV18 to TRBJ2-7; D is unclear. This CDR3 region has 18 residues. Germline assignment: CDR1 KGHSH and CDR2 LQKENI. V lost 3 bases, J lost 1 base, and 22 bases lay in between. The CDR3 reads CASSPRNDGTPYSYEQYF. CDR3 nucleotide sequence: TGTGCCAGCTCACCGCGCAATGACGGCACCCCTTATTCCTACGAGCAGTACTTC. The whole variable domain, remainder taken from reference TRBV18 and TRBJ2-7, is NAGVMQNPRHLVRRRGQEARLRCSPMKGHSHVYWYRQLPEEGLKFMVYLQKENIIDESGMPKERFSAEFPKEGPSILRIQQVVRGDSAAYFCASSPRNDGTPYSYEQYFGPGTRLTVT.

This clone was counted only a few times. V usage is TRBV27 and J usage is TRBJ1-1; D call uncertain. CDR1 is MNHEY, CDR2 SMNVEV, per germline (reference sequence). Trimming removed 4 bases from V and 8 bases from J, with 14 bases in between. The CDR3 consists of 13 residues. CDR3 region: CASSSSAGAEAFF. Here the CDR3 DNA reads TGTGCCAGCAGTTCCTCCGCGGGAGCCGAAGCTTTCTTT.

This clone has only a few counts. The chain employs TRBV11-1 and TRBJ1-4; D remains ambiguous. The CDR3 is 15 amino acids. Germline-derived CDR1 and CDR2 are SGHAT and FQDESV (reference sequence). The V end was cut by 1 base, the J end by 8 bases, with 14 bases between. CDR3 sequence (DNA): TGTGCCAGCAGCTTAGAAGGTTCCCCCAAGGAAAAACTGTTTTTT. Translation: CASSLEGSPKEKLFF.

DNA of the CDR3: TGTGCCAGTAAGGAGGTTCTAAGCACAGATACGCAGTATTTT. This translates into CASKEVLSTDTQYF. The V call is TRBV19, the J call TRBJ2-3, with D possibly being TRBD2 (5 bases). The germline V and J ends were trimmed by 7 bases and 0 bases, with 11 bases remaining between them. CDR3 length: 14 amino acids. Per germline, CDR1 LNHDA and CDR2 SQIVND (reference sequence).

This clone is medium-sized by share. The V and J genes are TRBV7-9 and TRBJ2-7; 8 nucleotides line up with TRBD1. Trimming at V came to 3 bases and at J to 5 bases, leaving 12 bases not matched to a gene. CDR1 and CDR2 (germline): SEHNR, FQNEAQ (reference sequence). The CDR3 contains 16 residues. The CDR3 reads CASSFQRGAGGNEQYF. In nucleotides, the CDR3 is TGTGCCAGCAGCTTCCAGCGTGGGGCAGGGGGCAACGAGCAGTACTTC.